The following is a T cell receptor beta chain sequence with its context. The data were taken from a study of blood T cell repertoires in COVID-19. Across the study: Sources were T cells, B-cell-depleted T cells, or PBMCs; the material itself was cDNA or gDNA.

Participant-given clinical history determined each cohort assignment. Original processing methods: By means of reference gene primer amplification, nucleated cell counts were estimated. Some clones are missing from TCRdb's copy, which holds only in-frame ones; the method was immunoSEQ multiplex PCR. V and J calls and clone size are copied from that table; D and trimming were computed from the DNA. The sample lists hundreds of thousands of clones, more than 70% seen once, with over 2% in the top ten. V lost 4 bases, J lost 5 bases, and 5 bases stayed unmatched. The CDR3 extends over 14 amino acids. CDR1 is SEHNR, CDR2 FQNEAQ, per germline (reference sequence).

The sequenced sample consisted of PBMCs or T cells enriched from blood (not recorded which). This chain links TRBV7-9 with TRBJ2-7, with 10 bases aligning to TRBD1. The receptor's source is a woman aged 55-70 years in a cohort exposed to, infected with or recovered from COVID-19 (not recorded which). Written as DNA, the CDR3 is TGTGCCAGCAGCTGGGGACAGGGGTACCACGAGCAGTACTTC. It specifies CASSWGQGYHEQYF. Looking up the rest from reference TRBV7-9 and TRBJ2-7 gives the full variable domain: DTGVSQNPRHKITKRGQNVTFRCDPISEHNRLYWYRQTLGQGPEFLTYFQNEAQLEKSRLLSDRFSAERPKGSFSTLEIQRTEQGDSAMYLCASSWGQGYHEQYFGPGTRLTVT.